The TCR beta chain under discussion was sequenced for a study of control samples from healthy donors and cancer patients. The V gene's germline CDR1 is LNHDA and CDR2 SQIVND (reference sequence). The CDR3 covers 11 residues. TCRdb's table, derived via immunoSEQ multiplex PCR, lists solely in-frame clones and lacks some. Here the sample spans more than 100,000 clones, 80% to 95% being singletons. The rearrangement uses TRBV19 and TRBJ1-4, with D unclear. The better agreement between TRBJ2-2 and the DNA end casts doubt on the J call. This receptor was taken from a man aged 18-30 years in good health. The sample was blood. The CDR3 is CASSTTGELFF. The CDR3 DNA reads TGTGCCAGTAGTACAACAGGGGAGCTGTTTTTT.